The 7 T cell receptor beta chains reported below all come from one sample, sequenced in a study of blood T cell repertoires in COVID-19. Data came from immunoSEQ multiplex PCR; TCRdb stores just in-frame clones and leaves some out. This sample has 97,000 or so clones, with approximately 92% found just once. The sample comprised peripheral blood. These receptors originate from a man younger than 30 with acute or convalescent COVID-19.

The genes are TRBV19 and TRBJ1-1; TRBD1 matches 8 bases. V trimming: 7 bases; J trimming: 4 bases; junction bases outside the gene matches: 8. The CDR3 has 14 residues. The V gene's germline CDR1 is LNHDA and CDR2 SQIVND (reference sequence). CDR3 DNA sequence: TGTGCCAGTAAGGACCACACAGGGGGCACTGAAGCTTTCTTT. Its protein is CASKDHTGGTEAFF.

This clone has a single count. In DNA, the CDR3 is TGTGCCAGCAGCCAAGAACTAGCGGGAAAAGGGGGGGAGACCCAGTACTTC. Translated, it gives CASSQELAGKGGETQYF. This chain connects TRBV3-1 (or the pseudogene TRBV3-2) to TRBJ2-5; TRBD2 agrees at 10 bases. Trimming took 0 bases from V and 5 from J; bases not matched to a gene: 9. The CDR3 sequence is 17 residues long. From germline, CDR1 is LGHDT and CDR2 YNNKEL (reference sequence).

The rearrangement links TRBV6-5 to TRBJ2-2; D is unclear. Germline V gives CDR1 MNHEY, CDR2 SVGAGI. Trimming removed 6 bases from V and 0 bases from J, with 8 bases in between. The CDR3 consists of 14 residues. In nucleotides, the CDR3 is TGTGCCAGCAGGCCAACAGCGAACACCGGGGAGCTGTTTTTT. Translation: CASRPTANTGELFF.

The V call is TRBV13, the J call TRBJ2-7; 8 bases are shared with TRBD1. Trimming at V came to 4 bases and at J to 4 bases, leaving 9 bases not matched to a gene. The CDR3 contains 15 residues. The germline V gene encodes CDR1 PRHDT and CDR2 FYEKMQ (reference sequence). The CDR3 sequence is CASSSGQGRVYEQYF. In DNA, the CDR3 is TGTGCCAGCAGCTCCGGACAGGGAAGGGTGTACGAGCAGTACTTC.

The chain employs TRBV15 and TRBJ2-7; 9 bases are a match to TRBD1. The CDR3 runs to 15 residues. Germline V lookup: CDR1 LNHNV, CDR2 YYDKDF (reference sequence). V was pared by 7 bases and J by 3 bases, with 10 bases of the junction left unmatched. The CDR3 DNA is TGTGCCACCAAGGACCCCGGGACAGGGAACTACGAGCAGTACTTC. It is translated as CATKDPGTGNYEQYF. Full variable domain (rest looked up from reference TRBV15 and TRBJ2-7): DAMVIQNPRYQVTQFGKPVTLSCSQTLNHNVMYWYQQKSSQAPKLLFHYYDKDFNNEADTPDNFQSRRPNTSFCFLDIRSPGLGDTAMYLCATKDPGTGNYEQYFGPGTRLTVT.

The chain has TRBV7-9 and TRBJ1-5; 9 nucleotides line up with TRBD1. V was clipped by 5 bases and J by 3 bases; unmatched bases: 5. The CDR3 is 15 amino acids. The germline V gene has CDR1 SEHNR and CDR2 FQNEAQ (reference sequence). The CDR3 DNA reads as TGTGCCAGCAGCGCTGGGACAGGGTACAATCAGCCCCAGCATTTT. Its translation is CASSAGTGYNQPQHF.

CDR3 DNA: TGTGCCAGCTGGTACGGGGGAGCCGGGGAGCTGTTTTTT. Translated, it gives CASWYGGAGELFF. The chain couples TRBV6-5 to TRBJ2-2, with TRBD2 as a possible D gene (6 bases). The CDR3 extends over 13 amino acids. Deletions cut 8 bases from V and 6 bases from J, with 13 bases between. Germline V lookup: CDR1 MNHEY, CDR2 SVGAGI.